This T cell receptor (beta chain) was documented in a study of OX40 agonist ivuxolimab in advanced cancers. About the research overall: Past anti-PD-1, anti-PD-L1 or anti-CTLA-4 therapy was accepted, and 40% had received some.

Remarks on this clone: Its specificity is not known.

Sequencing used immunoSEQ multiplex PCR; TCRdb keeps in-frame clones, though not all of them. Among about 64,000 clones listed, 80% to 90% were seen once. Overall study results and limits: The 0.1-3.0 mg/kg partial responders had among the lowest clonal expansion. CD8+ T cells (on average) carried more expanded clones than CD4+ T cells.

This CDR3 comprises 11 residues. V lost 6 bases to trimming and J lost 8 bases, with 8 bases between them. Per germline, CDR1 ENHRY and CDR2 SYGVKD. V usage is TRBV10-3 and J usage is TRBJ2-1; D possibly corresponds to TRBD1 (5 bases). The receptor was isolated from an adult with an advanced solid tumor such as melanoma, head and neck, liver or kidney cancer. The sequencing here drew on CD4+ or CD8+ T cells sorted from blood, taken in a trial of the OX40 agonist ivuxolimab. CDR3 region: CAIREGDEQFF. The CDR3 nucleotides are TGTGCCATCAGGGAAGGGGATGAGCAGTTCTTC.